Included here is one T cell receptor beta chain sequence, with context. Its specificity is not known. The CDR3 contains 14 residues. Germline values: CDR1 MNHEY, CDR2 SVGAGI. Trimming removed 2 bases at V and 5 bases at J, with 13 bases between. This specimen belongs to a study of human T cells and chemical hapten exposure. Study observations and caveats: Expanded TCRs were compared with controls, and the expanded TCRs formed significantly more large CDR3 similarity clusters. The number of TCRs above 1 in 1000 frequency did not change after DPC sensitization. Patch test score tracked positively with PT1 expanded TCR counts.

TCRdb used MiXCR to reprocess the RACE reads, holding one entry per CDR3 protein. This sample has about 350,000 distinct CDR3 sequences; around 5.5% occur once, and the top ten carry more than 8%. The time point was: pre-sensitization, week 0. The treatment: therapeutic diphenylcyclopropenone sensitization with weekly scalp DPC. The genes are TRBV6-5 and TRBJ2-7; tentative D call: TRBD2 (7 bases). The specimen was whole blood, collected in connection with sensitization to the hapten diphenylcyclopropenone (DPC). The source is a woman aged 18-29 years with alopecia areata. Some clones in this sample may be carry-over from other donors' samples. CDR3 sequence (DNA): TGTGCCAGCAGTTACGGGGGGGCGAGCCACGAGCAGTACTTC. Translation gives CASSYGGASHEQYF.